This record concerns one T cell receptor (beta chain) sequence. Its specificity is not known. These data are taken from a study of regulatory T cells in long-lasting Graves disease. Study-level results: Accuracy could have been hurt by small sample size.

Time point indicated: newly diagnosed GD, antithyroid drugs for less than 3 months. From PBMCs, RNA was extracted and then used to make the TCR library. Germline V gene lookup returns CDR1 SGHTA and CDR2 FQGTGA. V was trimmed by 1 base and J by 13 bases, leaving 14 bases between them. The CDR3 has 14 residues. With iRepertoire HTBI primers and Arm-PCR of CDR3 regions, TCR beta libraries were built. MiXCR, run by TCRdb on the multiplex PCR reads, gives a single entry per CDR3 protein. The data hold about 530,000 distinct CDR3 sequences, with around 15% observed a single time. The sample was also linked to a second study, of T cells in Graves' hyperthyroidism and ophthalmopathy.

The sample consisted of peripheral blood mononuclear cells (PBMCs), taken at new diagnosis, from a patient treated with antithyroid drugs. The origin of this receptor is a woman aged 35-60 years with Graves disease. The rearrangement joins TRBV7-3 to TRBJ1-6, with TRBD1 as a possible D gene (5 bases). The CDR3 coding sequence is TGTGCCAGCAGCTTAAGAGGCCGTGGGGCCCCCCTCCACTTT. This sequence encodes CASSLRGRGAPLHF.